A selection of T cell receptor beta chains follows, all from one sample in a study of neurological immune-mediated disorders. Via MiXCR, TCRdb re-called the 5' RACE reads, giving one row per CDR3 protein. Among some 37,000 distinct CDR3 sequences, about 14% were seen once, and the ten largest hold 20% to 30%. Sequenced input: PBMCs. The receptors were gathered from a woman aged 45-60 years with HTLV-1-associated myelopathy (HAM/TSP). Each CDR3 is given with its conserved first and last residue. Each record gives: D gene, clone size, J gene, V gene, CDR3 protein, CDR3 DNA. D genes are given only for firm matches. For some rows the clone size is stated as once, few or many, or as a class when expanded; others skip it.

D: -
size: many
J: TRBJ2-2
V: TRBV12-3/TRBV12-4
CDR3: CASSLGGGQYTGELFF
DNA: TGTGCCAGCAGTTTAGGAGGGGGACAATACACCGGGGAGCTGTTTTTT

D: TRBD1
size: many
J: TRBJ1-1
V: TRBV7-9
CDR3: CASSSTGTGGTEAFF
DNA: TGTGCCAGCAGCTCTACCGGGACAGGGGGCACTGAAGCTTTCTTT

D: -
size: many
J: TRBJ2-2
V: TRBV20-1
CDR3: CSARAPGSNTGELFF
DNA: TGCAGTGCTAGAGCCCCAGGGTCGAACACCGGGGAGCTGTTTTTT

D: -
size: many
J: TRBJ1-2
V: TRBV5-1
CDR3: CASSLAGSGSDYTF
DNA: TGCGCCAGCAGCTTGGCCGGGTCAGGGAGTGACTACACCTTC

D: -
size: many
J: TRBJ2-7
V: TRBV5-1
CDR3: CASSWEDGYEQYF
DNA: TGCGCCAGCAGCTGGGAGGACGGCTACGAGCAGTACTTC

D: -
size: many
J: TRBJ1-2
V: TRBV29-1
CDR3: CSVERGDYGYTF
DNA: TGCAGCGTTGAACGGGGTGACTATGGCTACACCTTC

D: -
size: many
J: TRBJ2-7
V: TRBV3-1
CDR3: CASSQRWDEQYF
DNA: TGTGCCAGCAGCCAGAGGTGGGACGAGCAGTACTTC

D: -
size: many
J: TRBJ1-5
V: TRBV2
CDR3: CASSQGPGIQPQHF
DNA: TGTGCCAGCAGCCAGGGCCCGGGAATACAGCCCCAGCATTTT

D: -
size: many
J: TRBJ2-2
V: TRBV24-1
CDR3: CATGAEVDTGELFF
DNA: TGTGCCACCGGGGCGGAGGTAGACACCGGGGAGCTGTTTTTT

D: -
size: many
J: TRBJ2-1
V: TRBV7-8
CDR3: CASSWRASSYNEQFF
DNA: TGTGCCAGCAGCTGGCGGGCTAGCTCCTACAATGAGCAGTTCTTC

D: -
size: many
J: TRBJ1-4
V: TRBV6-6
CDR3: CASNQGNEKLFF
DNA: TGTGCCAGCAATCAGGGAAATGAAAAACTGTTTTTT

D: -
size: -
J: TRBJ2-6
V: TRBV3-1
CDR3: CDSSQEGRISGANVLTF
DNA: TGTGACAGCAGCCAAGAGGGCAGGATCTCTGGGGCCAACGTCCTGACTTTC

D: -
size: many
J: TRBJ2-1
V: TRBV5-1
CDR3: CASSLAGFTYSPTTYLYNEQFF
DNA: TGCGCCAGCAGTCTGGCAGGATTCACATATTCCCCAACAACTTATCTCTACAATGAGCAGTTCTTC

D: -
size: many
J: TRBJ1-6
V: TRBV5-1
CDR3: CASSAQGRNNSPLHF
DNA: TGCGCCAGCAGCGCGCAGGGGCGCAATAATTCACCCCTCCACTTT

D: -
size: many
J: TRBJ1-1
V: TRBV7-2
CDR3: CASSSNRYTEAFF
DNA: TGTGCCAGCAGCTCCAACAGGTACACTGAAGCTTTCTTT

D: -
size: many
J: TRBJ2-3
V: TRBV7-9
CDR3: CASSLSGGRTDTQYF
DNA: TGTGCCAGCAGCTTATCAGGGGGGCGGACAGATACGCAGTATTTT

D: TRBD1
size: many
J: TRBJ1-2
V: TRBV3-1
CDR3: CASSPGQFHNYGYTF
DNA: TGTGCCAGCAGCCCGGGACAGTTTCATAACTATGGCTACACCTTC

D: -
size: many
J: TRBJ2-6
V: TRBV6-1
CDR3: CASTPLPSGANVLTF
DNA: TGTGCCAGCACCCCGCTCCCCTCTGGGGCCAACGTCCTGACTTTC